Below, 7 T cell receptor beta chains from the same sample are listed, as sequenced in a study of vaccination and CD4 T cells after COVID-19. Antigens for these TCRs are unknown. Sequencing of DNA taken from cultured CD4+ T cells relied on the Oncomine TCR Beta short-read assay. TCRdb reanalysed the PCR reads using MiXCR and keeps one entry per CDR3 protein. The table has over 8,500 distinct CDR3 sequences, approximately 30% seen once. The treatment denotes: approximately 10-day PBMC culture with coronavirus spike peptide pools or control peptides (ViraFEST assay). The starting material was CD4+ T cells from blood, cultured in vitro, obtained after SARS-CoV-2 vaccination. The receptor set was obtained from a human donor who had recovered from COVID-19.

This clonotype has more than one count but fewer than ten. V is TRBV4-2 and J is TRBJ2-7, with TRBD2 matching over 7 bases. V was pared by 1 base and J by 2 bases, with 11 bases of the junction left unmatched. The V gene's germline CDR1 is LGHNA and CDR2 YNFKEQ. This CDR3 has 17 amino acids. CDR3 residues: CASSQAAWSGTTYEQYF. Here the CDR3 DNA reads TGTGCCAGCAGCCAAGCGGCTTGGAGCGGGACGACCTACGAGCAGTACTTC.

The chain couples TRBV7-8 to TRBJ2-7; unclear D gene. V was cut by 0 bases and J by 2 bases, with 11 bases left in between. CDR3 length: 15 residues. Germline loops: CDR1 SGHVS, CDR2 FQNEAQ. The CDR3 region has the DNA TGTGCCAGCAGCTTAGCGGGGATAGCAGCCTACGAGCAGTACTTC. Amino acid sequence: CASSLAGIAAYEQYF.

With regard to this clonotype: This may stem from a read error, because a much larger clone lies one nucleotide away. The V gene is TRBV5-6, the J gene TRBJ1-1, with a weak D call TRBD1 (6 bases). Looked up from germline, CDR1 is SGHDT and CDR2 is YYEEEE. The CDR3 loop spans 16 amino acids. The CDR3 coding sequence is TGTGCCAGCAGCTTGTTGGGGGGGGGCGGGAACATTGAAGCTTTCTTT. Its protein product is CASSLLGGGGNIEAFF.

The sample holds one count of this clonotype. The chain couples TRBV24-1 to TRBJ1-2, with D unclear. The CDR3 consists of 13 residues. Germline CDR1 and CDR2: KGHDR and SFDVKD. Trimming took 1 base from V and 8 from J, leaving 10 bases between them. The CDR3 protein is CATSDLAFRGYTF. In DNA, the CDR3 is TGTGCCACCAGTGATTTAGCGTTTAGGGGCTACACCTTC.

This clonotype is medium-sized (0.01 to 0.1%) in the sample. CDR3 in DNA: TGTGCCAGCAGTGTGCCGGGACAGCCCTATGGCTACACCTTC. Translating gives CASSVPGQPYGYTF. The chain links TRBV27 to TRBJ1-2; 7 bases map to TRBD1. The CDR3 covers 14 residues. Germline lookup yields CDR1 MNHEY and CDR2 SMNVEV (reference sequence). Germline trimming cut 5 bases from V and 4 bases from J; bases unmatched to any gene: 7.

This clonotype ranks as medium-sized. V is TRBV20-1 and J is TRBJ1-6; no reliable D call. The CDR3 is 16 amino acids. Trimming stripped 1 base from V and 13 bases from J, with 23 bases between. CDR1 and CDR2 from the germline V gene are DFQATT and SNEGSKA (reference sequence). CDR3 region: CSARVESGGPPWPLHF. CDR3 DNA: TGCAGTGCTAGAGTAGAGAGCGGCGGTCCCCCGTGGCCCCTCCACTTT.

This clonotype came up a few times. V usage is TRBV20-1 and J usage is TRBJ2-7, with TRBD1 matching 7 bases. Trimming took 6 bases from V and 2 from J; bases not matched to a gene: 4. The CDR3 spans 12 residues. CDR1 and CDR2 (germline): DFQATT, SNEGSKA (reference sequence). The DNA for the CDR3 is TGCAGTGCCAGACAGGGAACCTACGAGCAGTACTTC. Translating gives CSARQGTYEQYF.